One and the same sample provided the 8 T cell receptor beta chains below, sequenced in a study of T cell responses to AZD1222 COVID-19 vaccine. Clones were read by immunoSEQ multiplex PCR, and TCRdb kept only the in-frame ones, dropping some. The table has 150,000 to 200,000 clones, around 93% seen once. The sequencing used peripheral blood, collected on day 0 of AZD1222 vaccination. The origin of the receptors is an adult in good health.

The chain uses TRBV9 and TRBJ2-7; TRBD2 agrees at 10 bases. V dropped 4 bases and J dropped 3; count of bases not matched to a gene: 10. Germline values: CDR1 SGDLS, CDR2 YYNGEE. CDR3 length equals 16 residues. The CDR3 loop is CASSPEGLAGVYEQYF. DNA of the CDR3: TGTGCCAGCAGCCCAGAGGGGCTAGCGGGAGTCTACGAGCAGTACTTC. Combining the CDR3 with reference TRBV9 and TRBJ2-7 gives the whole variable domain DSGVTQTPKHLITATGQRVTLRCSPRSGDLSVYWYQQSLDQGLQFLIQYYNGEERAKGNILERFSAQQFPDLHSELNLSSLELGDSALYFCASSPEGLAGVYEQYFGPGTRLTVT.

The chain links TRBV6-5 to TRBJ2-2; D possibly corresponds to TRBD2 (6 bases). This CDR3 has 13 residues. V was pared by 9 bases and J by 0 bases, with 8 bases between. Germline CDR1 and CDR2: MNHEY and SVGAGI. CDR3 in DNA: TGTGCCAGGGGGACTGCGAACACCGGGGAGCTGTTTTTT. It is translated as CARGTANTGELFF.

V usage is TRBV9 and J usage is TRBJ1-2; 10 nucleotides match TRBD1. With 3 bases clipped from V and 8 bases from J, the junction kept 7 bases outside the gene matches. Germline CDR1 SGDLS, CDR2 YYNGEE. The CDR3 has 14 residues. The CDR3 bases are TGTGCCAGCAGCGACGGACAGGGGGAGGGCGGCTACACCTTC. This encodes CASSDGQGEGGYTF. The variable domain in full, completed from reference TRBV9 and TRBJ1-2, reads DSGVTQTPKHLITATGQRVTLRCSPRSGDLSVYWYQQSLDQGLQFLIQYYNGEERAKGNILERFSAQQFPDLHSELNLSSLELGDSALYFCASSDGQGEGGYTFGSGTRLTVV.

The chain couples TRBV6-5 to TRBJ2-3, with unresolved D. The CDR3 loop spans 12 amino acids. Germline V gives CDR1 MNHEY, CDR2 SVGAGI. Trimming removed 5 bases at V and 8 bases at J, with 11 bases between. CDR3 loop: CASSLSRGTQYF. CDR3 nucleotides: TGTGCCAGCAGTCTCAGTCGTGGTACGCAGTATTTT.

The rearrangement uses TRBV6-5 and TRBJ1-1; D not certain. V dropped 2 bases and J dropped 3 bases, with 7 bases sitting between them. The CDR3 is 13 residues long. The V gene's germline CDR1 is MNHEY and CDR2 SVGAGI. Written as DNA, the CDR3 is TGTGCCAGCAGTTACAGGCAGTACACTGAAGCTTTCTTT. This encodes CASSYRQYTEAFF.

The chain has TRBV12-3 or TRBV12-4 and TRBJ1-1; D is unresolved. The V and J ends lost 2 bases and 8 bases respectively, with 9 bases between them. The CDR3 is 12 amino acids. The CDR3 DNA reads TGTGCCAGCAGTTTATGGGGAGTAGAAGCTTTCTTT. This gives the protein CASSLWGVEAFF.

V gene TRBV19 combines with J gene TRBJ2-2; a weak D match, TRBD2 (5 bases). This CDR3 is 14 amino acids long. Germline assignment: CDR1 LNHDA and CDR2 SQIVND (reference sequence). V dropped 5 bases and J dropped 4 bases, with 11 bases sitting between them. The CDR3 DNA follows: TGTGCCAGTAGTCCTCTAGCTTCCACCGGGGAGCTGTTTTTT. It encodes CASSPLASTGELFF.

The gene calls are TRBV5-4 and TRBJ2-2; D is undetermined. CDR1 SGHNT and CDR2 YYREEE come from the germline V gene (reference sequence). The CDR3 length is 15 residues. Trimming pared 4 bases from V and 3 bases from J, leaving 13 bases between. CDR3 nucleotide sequence: TGTGCCAGCAGCCCCGGAAGAGTTTACACCGGGGAGCTGTTTTTT. Translated, it gives CASSPGRVYTGELFF.